Sequencing of this T cell receptor beta chain was carried out in a study of cytomegalovirus exposure and HLA in healthy donors. The PCR ran on 60 Vbeta and 13 Jbeta primers. Assay used: immunoSEQ multiplex PCR; TCRdb lists only in-frame clones, some missing. The table has 100,000 to 150,000 clones, around 77% seen once. The CDR3 length is 16 residues. V lost 0 bases, J lost 10 bases, and 7 bases stayed unmatched. Germline CDR1 and CDR2: SGHDT and YYEEEE. Sequenced: PBMCs. This receptor was taken from a man in his forties or fifties in good health and CMV-seropositive. The rearrangement uses TRBV5-6 and TRBJ1-6; TRBD1 matches 10 bases. The chain's CDR3 is CASSLGQGARRSPLHF. CDR3 nucleotide sequence: TGTGCCAGCAGCTTGGGACAGGGGGCAAGGAGATCACCCCTCCACTTT.